The TCR beta chain under discussion was sequenced for a study of blood T cell repertoires in COVID-19. Study overall: Sites in the United States, Italy and Spain provided acute and convalescent COVID-19 samples. T cells, B-cell-depleted T cells, or PBMCs supplied cDNA or gDNA.

The CDR3 consists of 15 residues. Trimming removed 5 bases at V and 9 bases at J, with 21 bases between. From germline, CDR1 is SGDLS and CDR2 YYNGEE. Recruitment covered fewer than 25 US areas and drew participants whose ages spanned about 18 to 89 years. Each participant's cohort was designated according to participant-reported clinical history. Assay: immunoSEQ multiplex PCR; the TCRdb copy retains only in-frame clones and omits some. Of around 230,000 clones in the sample, more than 80% were seen once. V gene TRBV9 combines with J gene TRBJ2-1; possibly TRBD1 for D (6 bases). The TCR sequence derives from a woman in her forties with acute COVID-19. Sequencing was carried out using PBMCs or T cells enriched from blood (not recorded which). This chain's CDR3 is CASSDFKGGTGEQFF. CDR3 nucleotides: TGTGCCAGCAGTGATTTTAAAGGGGGAACGGGTGAGCAGTTCTTC.